What follows are 9 T cell receptor beta chains derived from one specimen sequenced in a study of spatial heterogeneity in lung cancer (dated by TCRdb to between 2017 and 2020). Libraries came from 5' RACE. The instrument given in TCRdb is NextSeq 500. Using fastp at Q25 and MiXCR, TCRdb reprocessed the public reads and kept productive beta chains. Under each unique CDR3 protein, matching rows form one entry showing the most common genes and DNA. This sample has just over 4,000 distinct CDR3 sequences in its table, and 15% to 20% of those were observed once. Just over 65% of the sample rests with the top ten. Sample time point, as interpreted from the label and publication: sample taken at primary tumor resection. Whole RNA extracted from tumor and nontumor lung tissue, or from cryopreserved PBMC samples, was used for TCR sequencing without cell sorting. Sample: PBMCs, taken at surgery. The receptor set was obtained from a male donor with early-stage non-small cell lung cancer.

This clonotype was detected many times. This chain joins TRBV7-2 and TRBJ2-5; no definite D call. Germline CDR1 is SGHTA and CDR2 is FQGNSA. The CDR3 runs 13 residues. The germline V and J ends were trimmed by 2 bases and 2 bases, with 6 bases remaining between them. The CDR3 bases are TGTGCCAGCAGCTTATTCAGGCAAGAGACCCAGTACTTC. Its protein product is CASSLFRQETQYF. Full variable domain (remainder filled in from reference TRBV7-2 and TRBJ2-5): GAGVSQSPSNKVTEKGKDVELRCDPISGHTALYWYRQSLGQGLEFLIYFQGNSAPDKSGLPSDRFSAERTGGSVSTLTIQRTQQEDSAVYLCASSLFRQETQYFGPGTRLLVL.

The chain links TRBV29-1 to TRBJ1-2; maybe TRBD1 (5 bases). Per the germline V gene, CDR1 is SQVTM and CDR2 is ANQGSEA. V gave up 0 bases and J gave up 2 bases, with 19 bases separating them. The CDR3 contains 17 residues. In nucleotides, the CDR3 is TGCAGCGTTGAAGATTCGGGCAGGGCCCACAGGAACTATGGCTACACCTTC. Its protein product is CSVEDSGRAHRNYGYTF.

This clonotype was recorded at least ten times. The J gene is TRBJ1-1, the V gene TRBV28; TRBD1 matches 7 bases. The CDR3 runs 13 residues. Germline assignment: CDR1 MDHEN and CDR2 SYDVKM. V gave up 5 bases and J gave up 8 bases; unmatched junction bases: 8. CDR3 sequence: CASSVGTAREAFF. CDR3 bases: TGTGCCAGCAGTGTAGGGACAGCGAGAGAAGCTTTCTTT.

This clonotype was recorded at least ten times. This chain links TRBV18 with TRBJ2-3; 10 bases agree with TRBD2. Losses at the gene ends were 6 bases for V and 9 bases for J; bases not matched to a gene: 6. Germline V gene lookup returns CDR1 KGHSH and CDR2 LQKENI. The CDR3 is made up of 13 amino acids. Written as DNA, the CDR3 is TGTGCCAGCTCGACGAGCGGGGGGGAAACGCAGTATTTT. This codes for CASSTSGGETQYF. The variable domain in full, completed from reference TRBV18 and TRBJ2-3, reads NAGVMQNPRHLVRRRGQEARLRCSPMKGHSHVYWYRQLPEEGLKFMVYLQKENIIDESGMPKERFSAEFPKEGPSILRIQQVVRGDSAAYFCASSTSGGETQYFGPGTRLTVL.

This clonotype has at least ten counts. V and J are TRBV28 and TRBJ2-7, with a weak D call TRBD2 (6 bases). The V gene lost 7 bases and the J gene lost 6 bases, with 19 bases spanning the gap. The germline CDR1 and CDR2 sequences are MDHEN and SYDVKM. This CDR3 is built from 14 residues. The CDR3 nucleotides read TGTGCCAGCACCTCGCGGGGCCCCACTCCCGAGCAGTACTTC. Translating it yields CASTSRGPTPEQYF.

This clonotype was picked up many times. The chain uses TRBV5-1 and TRBJ1-2; D might be TRBD1 (6 bases). The germline V gene has CDR1 SGHRS and CDR2 YFSETQ. Trimming removed 2 bases from V and 9 bases from J, with 26 bases in between. The length of the CDR3 is 17 residues. As DNA, the CDR3 is TGCGCCAGCAGCTTAATTTCCGGGACAAGTAACGTTGAGAGCTACACCTTC. Translated, it gives CASSLISGTSNVESYTF.

This clonotype was picked up many times. A junction end diverges from the germline sequence, so it may reflect a read error. V gene TRBV28 combines with J gene TRBJ2-1; 7 nucleotides line up with TRBD2. The CDR3 has 14 amino acids. The germline CDR1 and CDR2 sequences are MDHEN and SYDVKM. CDR3 bases: TGTGCCAGCCGATCCGGGACTACCTACAATGAGCAGCTCTTC. Translation: CASRSGTTYNEQLF.

This clonotype is large in the sample. The chain employs TRBV28 and TRBJ2-5; 11 bases match TRBD1. The CDR3 has 15 residues. Germline V gives CDR1 MDHEN, CDR2 SYDVKM. Trimming at V came to 8 bases and at J to 6 bases, leaving 11 bases not matched to a gene. CDR3 protein: CASRWRTGGEKTQYF. The CDR3 coding sequence is TGTGCCAGCCGTTGGAGGACAGGGGGCGAGAAGACCCAGTACTTC.

The chain has TRBV3-1 and TRBJ2-5, with TRBD2 identical over 7 bases. CDR3 length: 14 residues. V lost 4 bases, J lost 0 bases, and 2 bases stayed unmatched. Per germline, CDR1 LGHDT and CDR2 YNNKEL (reference sequence). CDR3 amino acids: CASSRAGYQETQYF. For the CDR3, the DNA is TGTGCCAGCAGCCGAGCGGGGTACCAAGAGACCCAGTACTTC.